This T cell receptor beta chain was captured by sequencing in a study of regulatory and conventional T cells in RAG deficiency listed by TCRdb under 2017. For the study in its entirety: The study used high-throughput TCR beta sequencing to compare repertoire diversity and composition of Treg, conventional CD4+ and CD8+ T cells between RAG-deficient patients and healthy controls. Study-wide findings and limitations: Some T-cell subset analyses were not performed for some subjects. Shorter CDR3 lengths were found in all patient T-cell subsets, and >80% Treg-Tconv repertoire overlap at nucleotide and amino acid level was observed in Omenn syndrome patients. In Omenn syndrome patients, sorted CD25-high CD127-low cells may represent peripherally activated cells rather than bona fide Treg cells. Compared with control T-cell subpopulations, RAG-deficient patients had much lower Shannon entropy and higher Simpson indices. In Omenn syndrome and CID/AS patients compared with controls, 85 to 100-fold fewer unique TCR beta sequences were detected from Treg cells, versus 8.5 to 10-fold fewer for other subsets.

The library was built by means of the immunoSEQ multiplex PCR assay. Rearranged TCR beta chain products were amplified from the genomic DNA of sorted T-cell subsets and were then sequenced. On the authors' methods: Repertoire diversity of productive TCR beta rearrangements was quantified using Shannon entropy and Simpson indices. To gauge clonal expansion, the frequencies of the 100 most abundant productive TCR beta clonotypes among total reads were added together. The TRB repertoires were scored with a self-reactivity index that is based on amino acid usage at CDR3beta positions 6 and 7. Two-way ANOVA was used for repertoire analyses, while Student t or Mann-Whitney tests were used for flow cytometric analyses. As stored in TCRdb, this immuneACCESS dataset retains in-frame rearrangements with V and J assigned. A fraction of the clones does not appear; measured against another copy, unresolved V genes explain less than half of the discrepancy, and the remainder lacks a known reason. That table gives V, J and clone size, and the DNA gave D and trimming. The sample records 20,000 to 25,000 clones, 95% to 97% of which are singletons. The top ten clonotypes cover 1.3% of the sample.

Before genomic DNA extraction, conventional CD4+ T cells were purified from blood as CD25-low CD127-high cells. For repertoire analyses, the comparison group consisted of about 8 healthy control donors. Compared with germline, V lacks 5 bases and J lacks 1 base; bases without a gene match: 6. The CDR3 runs 15 amino acids, cysteine and phenylalanine included. The CDR3 DNA has 45 bases and is translated from base 1. The germline V gene (reference sequence) supplies CDR1 SGHAT and CDR2 FQDESV. Regarding this clone: Its antigen has not been determined. Per-base quality was not reported, and no clone a single base away is much larger than it.

This sample also appeared in a second study, on regulatory T cells. Per the second study: In the multiplex PCR, 52 forward TRBV primers and 13 reverse TRBJ primers were used, and assay-based and computational corrections were applied for amplification bias. Repertoires from patients had restricted unique TRB V-J pairs and skewed V and J gene usage, with the strongest effect in regulatory T cells. Between CD3G-deficient patients and healthy controls, the study compared T-cell receptor beta repertoires in sorted regulatory T cells, conventional CD4+ T cells and CD8+ T cells. Peripheral blood mononuclear cells were isolated by Ficoll density separation. Rearranged TRB loci were amplified from genomic DNA by multiplex PCR within the immunoSEQ assay. Sequencing of the TRB amplicons was done on an Illumina HiSeq platform. Custom algorithms error-filtered the raw sequences and aligned them to reference gene sequences, after which the immunoSEQ online tools were used for analysis. Frequencies of productive and nonproductive TRB rearrangements were evaluated among both unique and total sequences. For group comparisons, t tests, Mann-Whitney tests or two-way ANOVA were performed in Prism software.

The rearranged segments are TRBV11-1 and TRBJ1-1; TRBD1 fits 8 bases in the junction. The receptor comes from a human donor in good health. The sample was CD25- CD4+ T cells sorted from blood. The CDR3 is CASSERTGPNTEAFF. The bases read TGTGCCAGCAGCGAACGGACAGGGCCGAACACTGAAGCTTTCTTT.